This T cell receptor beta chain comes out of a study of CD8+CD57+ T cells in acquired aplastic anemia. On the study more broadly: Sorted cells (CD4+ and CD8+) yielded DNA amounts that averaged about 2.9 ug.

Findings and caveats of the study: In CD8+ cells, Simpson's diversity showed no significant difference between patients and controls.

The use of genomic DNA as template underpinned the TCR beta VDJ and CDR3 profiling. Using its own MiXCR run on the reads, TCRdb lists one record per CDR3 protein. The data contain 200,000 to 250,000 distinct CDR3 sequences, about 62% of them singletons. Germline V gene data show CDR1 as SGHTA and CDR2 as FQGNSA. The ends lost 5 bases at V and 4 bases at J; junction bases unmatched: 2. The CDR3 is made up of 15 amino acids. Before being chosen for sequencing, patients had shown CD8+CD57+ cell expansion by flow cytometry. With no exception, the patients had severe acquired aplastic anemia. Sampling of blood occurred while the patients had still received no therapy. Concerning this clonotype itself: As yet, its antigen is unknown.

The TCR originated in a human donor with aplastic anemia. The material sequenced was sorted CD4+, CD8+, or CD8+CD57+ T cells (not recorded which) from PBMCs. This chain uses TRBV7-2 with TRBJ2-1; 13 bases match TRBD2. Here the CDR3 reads CASSGTSGVYNEQFF. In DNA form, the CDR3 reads TGTGCCAGCAGCGGGACTAGCGGGGTGTACAATGAGCAGTTCTTC.